One and the same sample provided the 15 T cell receptor beta chains below, sequenced in a study of CXCR4 blockade with PD-1 therapy in pancreatic cancer. Only in-frame clones appear in the TCRdb table, and some are missing; sequencing was by immunoSEQ multiplex PCR. Among about 3,500 clones listed, around 50% were seen once. Sequenced material: tumor tissue. The origin of the receptors is a human donor with pancreatic ductal adenocarcinoma.

The chain combines TRBV28 with TRBJ1-2; TRBD1 is a possible D gene (6 bases). The germline V gene has CDR1 MDHEN and CDR2 SYDVKM. The CDR3 extends over 12 amino acids. With 4 bases removed from V and 5 bases from J, the gap between germline ends came to 8 bases. The CDR3 here is CASSWGAYGYTF. In DNA, the CDR3 is TGTGCCAGCAGTTGGGGGGCGTATGGCTACACCTTC.

The chain is built from TRBV6-7 and TRBJ2-1; perhaps TRBD2 as D (6 bases). TRBV6-7 is known as an ORF, though its function is uncertain. The CDR3 covers 17 residues. Trimming took 0 bases from V and 2 from J, leaving 14 bases between them. The CDR3 here is CASSYSGSWGAYNEQFF. CDR3 nucleotide sequence: TGTGCCAGCAGTTACTCGGGGTCGTGGGGGGCCTACAATGAGCAGTTCTTC.

In nucleotides, the CDR3 is TGTGCCAGTAGTCCCGGCCCCAAGGAGGTGTTTGGCTACACCTTC. Translating it yields CASSPGPKEVFGYTF. J is TRBJ1-2 and V is TRBV19; no reliable D call. Germline-derived CDR1 and CDR2 are LNHDA and SQIVND (reference sequence). V gave up 5 bases and J gave up 7 bases, with 20 bases separating them. This CDR3 has 15 residues.

This sequence joins TRBV15 and TRBJ1-4, with 9 bases aligning to TRBD1. The CDR3 length is 14 residues. Germline values: CDR1 LNHNV, CDR2 YYDKDF (reference sequence). The junction had 3 bases not matched to a gene; V was cut back by 8 bases and J by 2 bases. The CDR3 loop is CATATGGTNEKLFF. CDR3 DNA: TGTGCCACCGCAACAGGGGGCACTAATGAAAAACTGTTTTTT.

The V and J genes are TRBV11-3 and TRBJ2-6; D remains ambiguous. This CDR3 is built from 15 residues. In germline, CDR1 is SGHNT, CDR2 YENEEA. Trimming pared 5 bases from V and 0 bases from J, leaving 8 bases between. Here the CDR3 reads CASSPDSSGANVLTF. The DNA of the CDR3 is TGTGCCAGCAGCCCAGACTCCTCTGGGGCCAACGTCCTGACTTTC.

The chain couples TRBV29-1 to TRBJ1-2, with 7 positions matching TRBD1. The junction had 6 bases not matched to a gene; V was cut back by 6 bases and J by 5 bases. CDR1 SQVTM and CDR2 ANQGSEA come from the germline V gene. This CDR3 is built from 12 residues. DNA of the CDR3: TGCAGCGTCGTGGGACAGCCTTATGGCTACACCTTC. Translating gives CSVVGQPYGYTF.

V usage is TRBV9 and J usage is TRBJ2-3; the D is unclear. The CDR3 length is 14 residues. Germline CDR1 is SGDLS and CDR2 is YYNGEE. The V end was cut by 5 bases, the J end by 0 bases, with 10 bases between. DNA for the CDR3: TGTGCCAGCAGTGAAAGAGTTAGCACAGATACGCAGTATTTT. Residues: CASSERVSTDTQYF.

The chain couples TRBV30 to TRBJ1-3; TRBD1 is a possible D gene (5 bases). There are 14 residues in the CDR3. The germline V gene has CDR1 GTSNPN and CDR2 SVGIG (reference sequence). Trimming shortened V by 4 bases and J by 7 bases, and 17 bases separated the two germline ends. Here the CDR3 DNA reads TGTGCCTGGAACGGGGGGAGTAGCGGGAACACCATATATTTT. Translating it yields CAWNGGSSGNTIYF.

The chain is built from TRBV28 and TRBJ2-5; 8 bases fit TRBD2. V was clipped by 6 bases and J by 2 bases; unmatched bases: 14. CDR3 length equals 17 residues. CDR1 MDHEN and CDR2 SYDVKM come from the germline V gene. CDR3 nucleotide sequence: TGTGCCAGCAGCCCAGGGTGGGAGCGGGAGAGGCAAGAGACCCAGTACTTC. Protein: CASSPGWERERQETQYF.

This chain joins TRBV6-8 and TRBJ1-2; a weak D match, TRBD1 (6 bases). The germline V gene has CDR1 MNHGY and CDR2 SAAAGT. V lost 8 bases and J 3 bases, leaving 16 bases between the germline ends. The CDR3 is 14 amino acids. CDR3 in amino acids: CASLPRGSHYGYTF. Here the CDR3 DNA reads TGTGCCAGCCTTCCTAGGGGGAGTCACTATGGCTACACCTTC.

This chain connects TRBV18 to TRBJ2-7, with D possibly being TRBD1 (6 bases). The CDR3 length is 15 residues. Germline values: CDR1 KGHSH, CDR2 LQKENI. Trimming shortened V by 3 bases and J by 2 bases, and 14 bases separated the two germline ends. This CDR3 is CASSPLMTGPYEQYF. The CDR3 DNA reads TGTGCCAGCTCACCTCTAATGACAGGCCCCTACGAGCAGTACTTC. Full variable domain (outside the CDR3, taken from reference TRBV18 and TRBJ2-7): NAGVMQNPRHLVRRRGQEARLRCSPMKGHSHVYWYRQLPEEGLKFMVYLQKENIIDESGMPKERFSAEFPKEGPSILRIQQVVRGDSAAYFCASSPLMTGPYEQYFGPGTRLTVT.

This clone was seen a single time. The genes are TRBV18 and TRBJ2-7; D might be TRBD2 (6 bases). V was trimmed by 2 bases and J by 2 bases, leaving 10 bases between them. The germline CDR1 and CDR2 sequences are KGHSH and LQKENI. This CDR3 is 14 amino acids long. CDR3 residues: CASSPSGRPYEQYF. CDR3 nucleotide sequence: TGTGCCAGCTCACCAAGCGGGCGGCCCTACGAGCAGTACTTC.

V is TRBV11-3 and J is TRBJ2-7, with D possibly called TRBD1 or TRBD2 (5 bases each). Germline lookup yields CDR1 SGHNT and CDR2 YENEEA. The germline V and J ends were trimmed by 5 bases and 3 bases, with 20 bases remaining between them. The CDR3 contains 16 residues. CDR3 loop: CASSTPGLGSIYEQYF. The CDR3 DNA is TGTGCCAGCAGCACGCCGGGGCTAGGGTCTATCTACGAGCAGTACTTC.

By frequency in the sample, this clone is medium-sized (0.01 to 0.1%). This chain joins TRBV11-3 and TRBJ2-7; 11 bases agree with TRBD2. V was pared by 5 bases and J by 0 bases, with 6 bases of the junction left unmatched. Germline CDR1 reads SGHNT; CDR2 reads YENEEA. The CDR3 totals 16 residues. The CDR3, as DNA: TGTGCCAGCAGCAACCCGACTAGCGGGACCTCCTACGAGCAGTACTTC. As protein: CASSNPTSGTSYEQYF.

This clone is labeled as medium-sized (0.01 to 0.1%). V gene TRBV7-1 combines with J gene TRBJ2-7, with D tentatively TRBD1 (5 bases). TRBV7-1 has ORF status, its function being uncertain. This CDR3 is built from 13 residues. V lost 5 bases and J lost 5, with 13 bases in between. The CDR3 sequence is CASSLIGVDEQYF. DNA of the CDR3: TGTGCCAGCAGCCTTATAGGGGTTGACGAGCAGTACTTC.